One sample yielded the 30 T cell receptor beta chains listed below, sequenced in a study of blood T cell repertoires in COVID-19. TCRdb's table, derived via immunoSEQ multiplex PCR, lists solely in-frame clones and lacks some. The sample has about 150,000 clones; 80% to 85% are singletons. The sequenced material came from peripheral blood. Every receptor here comes from a woman in her sixties with acute or convalescent COVID-19.

This clone has only a few counts. The chain joins TRBV27 to TRBJ1-1, with no clear D. CDR1 and CDR2 from the germline V gene are MNHEY and SMNVEV (reference sequence). The CDR3 has 15 residues. V lost 3 bases, J lost 0 bases, and 11 bases lay in between. The CDR3 region has the DNA TGTGCCAGCAGTTTCCGACGGGTAGTGAACACTGAAGCTTTCTTT. Protein sequence: CASSFRRVVNTEAFF.

This clone showed up just once. The chain couples TRBV15 to TRBJ1-5, with D perhaps TRBD1 (6 bases). Germline V CDR1 and CDR2: LNHNV, YYDKDF (reference sequence). This CDR3 has 12 residues. Deletions cut 7 bases from V and 6 bases from J, with 10 bases between. The CDR3 is CATKSQGQPQHF. The CDR3 coding sequence is TGTGCCACCAAGTCACAGGGTCAGCCCCAGCATTTT.

V gene TRBV5-8 combines with J gene TRBJ2-1, with D possibly matching TRBD2 (6 bases). The V and J ends lost 1 base and 4 bases respectively, with 9 bases between them. CDR1 and CDR2 (germline): SGHTS, YDEGEE. The CDR3 extends over 14 amino acids. In DNA form, the CDR3 reads TGTGCCAGCAGCTTGAGGCTAGCGTACAATGAGCAGTTCTTC. Amino acids: CASSLRLAYNEQFF. Drawing the rest from reference TRBV5-8 and TRBJ2-1, the complete variable domain is EAGVTQSPTHLIKTRGQQATLRCSPISGHTSVYWYQQALGLGLQFLLWYDEGEERNRGNFPPRFSGRQFPNYSSELNVNALELEDSALYLCASSLRLAYNEQFFGPGTRLTVL.

The CDR3 DNA reads TGTGCCAGCTCCACAGCTTCCTACGAGCAGTACTTC. As protein: CASSTASYEQYF. The chain joins TRBV18 to TRBJ2-7; D unclear. The CDR3 runs to 12 residues. The V end was cut by 6 bases, the J end by 1 base, with 7 bases between. The germline CDR1 and CDR2 sequences are KGHSH and LQKENI.

This clone was seen only a few times. This sequence joins TRBV12-5 and TRBJ2-2, with 11 bases matching TRBD2. Trimming at V came to 7 bases and at J to 4 bases, leaving 5 bases not matched to a gene. Germline-derived CDR1 and CDR2 are LGHNT and FRNRAP. The CDR3 consists of 15 residues. In DNA form, the CDR3 reads TGTGCTAGTGCCCTAGCGGGGGGCTTCACCGGGGAGCTGTTTTTT. Translated, it gives CASALAGGFTGELFF.

The rearrangement links TRBV30 to TRBJ1-5, with D possibly being TRBD1 (6 bases). The V end was cut by 4 bases, the J end by 6 bases, with 13 bases between. The length of the CDR3 is 13 residues. Germline V lookup: CDR1 GTSNPN, CDR2 SVGIG (reference sequence). Here the CDR3 reads CAWNLGAGQPQHF. CDR3 in DNA: TGTGCCTGGAACCTGGGGGCAGGTCAGCCCCAGCATTTT.

This rearrangement joins TRBV5-1 to TRBJ2-6, with 10 bases lining up with TRBD1. V gave up 4 bases and J gave up 2 bases; unmatched junction bases: 9. Germline-derived CDR1 and CDR2 are SGHRS and YFSETQ. There are 18 residues in the CDR3. Here the CDR3 DNA reads TGCGCCAGCAGCCCTAGGACAGGGGGTCAGACTGGGGCCAACGTCCTGACTTTC. Its protein product is CASSPRTGGQTGANVLTF.

The V and J genes are TRBV6-2 or TRBV6-3 and TRBJ2-5; 8 bases fit TRBD1. The CDR3 is 15 amino acids. Germline loops: CDR1 MNHEY, CDR2 SVGEGT. V dropped 2 bases and J dropped 2; count of bases not matched to a gene: 4. CDR3 residues: CASSYGGTGQETQYF. CDR3 DNA: TGTGCCAGCAGTTACGGCGGGACAGGTCAAGAGACCCAGTACTTC.

In the case of this clone: This specimen includes other DNA sequences encoding the same CDR3. The chain combines TRBV28 with TRBJ1-5; TRBD1 matches at 7 bases. The junction had 2 bases not matched to a gene; V was cut back by 3 bases and J by 3 bases. Looked up from germline, CDR1 is MDHEN and CDR2 is SYDVKM. The CDR3 contains 14 residues. The CDR3 loop reads CASSLGQLNQPQHF. DNA for the CDR3: TGTGCCAGCAGTTTGGGACAGCTCAATCAGCCCCAGCATTTT.

In this sample, this clone turned up a few times. V usage is TRBV23-1 and J usage is TRBJ1-1, with D tentatively TRBD1 (5 bases). TRBV23-1 is given ORF status, its function remaining uncertain. Trimming removed 8 bases from V and 1 base from J, with 14 bases in between. The CDR3 consists of 14 residues. Here the CDR3 reads CASAQLDRNTEAFF. CDR3 nucleotide sequence: TGCGCCAGCGCCCAGTTAGACAGGAACACTGAAGCTTTCTTT.

This sequence joins TRBV28 and TRBJ1-2; D remains unclear. The CDR3 is made up of 14 amino acids. Trimming cost V 3 bases and J 1 base, with 9 bases left between them. The germline CDR1 and CDR2 sequences are MDHEN and SYDVKM. The CDR3 region is CASSLGDRNYGYTF. CDR3 nucleotide sequence: TGTGCCAGCAGTTTGGGAGACCGTAACTATGGCTACACCTTC.

The genes are TRBV24-1 and TRBJ2-3; possibly TRBD2 for D (6 bases). The germline V gene has CDR1 KGHDR and CDR2 SFDVKD. The CDR3 has 12 amino acids. Trimming took off 9 bases at V and 3 bases at J, with 9 bases between the two ends. CDR3 sequence: CATSAGTDTQYF. In DNA form, the CDR3 reads TGTGCCACCTCGGCGGGGACAGATACGCAGTATTTT.

The rearrangement links TRBV6-5 to TRBJ1-2; D unresolved. Germline V gene sequence: CDR1 MNHEY, CDR2 SVGAGI. The CDR3 runs to 14 residues. V was shortened by 6 bases and J by 3 bases, with 14 bases between the two germline ends. The CDR3 loop reads CASRPTGRDYGYTF. The CDR3 nucleotides read TGTGCCAGCAGGCCTACCGGGAGAGACTATGGCTACACCTTC.

J is TRBJ2-1 and V is TRBV10-2, with TRBD1 identical over 8 bases. The V gene's germline CDR1 is WSHSY and CDR2 SAAADI. The V gene end was trimmed by 2 bases and the J gene end by 7 bases; junction bases not matched to a gene: 13. The CDR3 loop spans 17 amino acids. DNA for the CDR3: TGCGCCAGCAGTGAGGTCCAGGGGGCGAAAGAGGGAAATGAGCAGTTCTTC. It yields the protein CASSEVQGAKEGNEQFF.

The chain combines TRBV28 with TRBJ1-3, with D possibly TRBD1 on 6 matching bases. The CDR3 totals 13 residues. Trimming removed 3 bases at V and 8 bases at J, with 11 bases between. CDR1 and CDR2 (germline): MDHEN, SYDVKM. Here the CDR3 DNA reads TGTGCCAGCAGTTTGGGCAGGGGAGACACCATATATTTT. Amino acid sequence: CASSLGRGDTIYF.

This clone was recorded a few times. The rearrangement links TRBV7-3 to TRBJ2-7, with TRBD1 matching over 10 bases. This CDR3 has 15 residues. Germline V gene sequence: CDR1 SGHTA, CDR2 FQGTGA. Trimming removed 4 bases from V and 2 bases from J; junction bases left unmatched: 5. The DNA for the CDR3 is TGTGCCAGCAGCTCGGACAGGGGGATCCCCTACGAGCAGTACTTC. Translation gives CASSSDRGIPYEQYF.

The rearrangement links TRBV5-1 to TRBJ1-2; 7 bases fit TRBD1. Germline V gene lookup returns CDR1 SGHRS and CDR2 YFSETQ. V lost 4 bases to trimming and J lost 0 bases; unmatched junction nucleotides: 9. This CDR3 spans 16 amino acids. CDR3 nucleotides: TGCGCCAGCAGCCAGACAGGGAGCGGCTCTAACTATGGCTACACCTTC. Translation: CASSQTGSGSNYGYTF.

This chain connects TRBV10-3 to TRBJ2-1, with D possibly TRBD2 on 7 matching bases. Germline V gene data show CDR1 as ENHRY and CDR2 as SYGVKD. The V end was cut by 8 bases, the J end by 8 bases, with 13 bases between. There are 12 residues in the CDR3. CDR3 loop: CAIRGGADEQFF. The CDR3 coding sequence is TGTGCCATCCGAGGGGGGGCGGATGAGCAGTTCTTC.

In regard to this clone: A junction end diverges from the germline sequence, so it may reflect a read error. The V and J genes are TRBV6-6 and TRBJ1-1, with 12 bases that match TRBD1. The germline V gene encodes CDR1 MNHNY and CDR2 SVGAGI (reference sequence). CDR3 length equals 13 residues. In DNA form, the CDR3 reads TGTGCCAGCAGTTACTCGGGGACAGGGGGCATTCTTTTT. It is translated as CASSYSGTGGILF.

This clone was observed once. The chain couples TRBV11-2 to TRBJ1-2; D possibly corresponds to TRBD1 (6 bases). The germline CDR1 and CDR2 sequences are SGHAT and FQNNGV. This CDR3 comprises 15 residues. The V end lost 2 bases, the J end lost 7 bases, and 17 bases lay between the germline ends. Here the CDR3 reads CASSLSRGGRGGYTF. CDR3 sequence (DNA): TGTGCCAGCAGCTTATCCCGGGGGGGCAGGGGTGGCTACACCTTC.

The rearrangement links TRBV2 to TRBJ2-2, with TRBD2 as a possible D gene (6 bases). V shed 6 bases and J shed 0 bases, with 11 bases lying between them. This CDR3 is 15 amino acids long. CDR1 is SNHLY, CDR2 FYNNEI, per germline. The DNA of the CDR3 is TGTGCCAGCAGGACGGGACTTTCGAACACCGGGGAGCTGTTTTTT. Translation: CASRTGLSNTGELFF.

The V and J genes are TRBV11-2 and TRBJ2-6; unclear D gene. The CDR3 has 15 amino acids. V lost 4 bases and J lost 0, with 7 bases in between. Germline-derived CDR1 and CDR2 are SGHAT and FQNNGV. The CDR3 loop reads CASSSLSSGANVLTF. The CDR3 nucleotides read TGTGCCAGCAGCTCGCTGAGCTCTGGGGCCAACGTCCTGACTTTC.

V usage is TRBV7-8 and J usage is TRBJ1-5, with D maybe TRBD1 (5 bases). The CDR3 is made up of 14 amino acids. In germline, CDR1 is SGHVS, CDR2 FQNEAQ. Trimming removed 2 bases at V and 2 bases at J, with 7 bases between. The CDR3 DNA reads as TGTGCCAGCAGCTTACCGGGGGGCAATCAGCCCCAGCATTTT. This encodes CASSLPGGNQPQHF.

This sequence joins TRBV29-1 and TRBJ1-2, with D perhaps matching TRBD1 (6 bases). The germline V gene encodes CDR1 SQVTM and CDR2 ANQGSEA. Deletions cut 5 bases from V and 2 bases from J, with 9 bases between. The CDR3 totals 12 residues. CDR3 region: CSVTTGNYGYTF. The CDR3 bases are TGCAGCGTTACAACAGGGAACTATGGCTACACCTTC.

J is TRBJ1-1 and V is TRBV5-5; TRBD1 matches 7 bases. The CDR3 length is 14 residues. Germline CDR1 and CDR2: SGHKS and YYEKEE (reference sequence). V shed 4 bases, J shed 3 bases, and the junction held 6 bases outside the gene matches. CDR3 loop: CASSTLTGDTEAFF. The CDR3 DNA reads as TGTGCCAGCAGCACCCTAACAGGGGACACTGAAGCTTTCTTT.

The rearrangement uses TRBV7-2 and TRBJ2-2; 9 positions match TRBD1. Germline values: CDR1 SGHTA, CDR2 FQGNSA. V was pared by 5 bases and J by 0 bases, with 4 bases of the junction left unmatched. The CDR3 loop spans 16 amino acids. Written as DNA, the CDR3 is TGTGCCAGCAGCCGCGGGACAGGGACGAACACCGGGGAGCTGTTTTTT. Translating gives CASSRGTGTNTGELFF.

This clone has just one count. The V call is TRBV9, the J call TRBJ2-5; D possibly corresponds to TRBD1 (6 bases). From germline, CDR1 is SGDLS and CDR2 YYNGEE. V was pared by 4 bases and J by 2 bases, with 18 bases between. The CDR3 extends over 16 amino acids. CDR3 bases: TGTGCCAGCAGCAGCAGAGGACAGCCAACTCAAGAGACCCAGTACTTC. This codes for CASSSRGQPTQETQYF.

With regard to this clone: This may be a read error: a much more frequent sequence differs by one nucleotide. The gene calls are TRBV6-5 and TRBJ1-2; D is uncertain. Germline V lookup: CDR1 MNHEY, CDR2 SVGAGI. The CDR3 loop spans 12 amino acids. The CDR3 sequence: CVSTKAGGGYTF. The CDR3 bases are TGTGTCAGCACCAAGGCCGGCGGTGGCTACACCTTC.

V usage is TRBV7-2 and J usage is TRBJ2-5; 12 nucleotides agree with TRBD2. V shed 0 bases, J shed 2 bases, and the junction held 13 bases outside the gene matches. The CDR3 spans 20 residues. Per the germline V gene, CDR1 is SGHTA and CDR2 is FQGNSA. The DNA for the CDR3 is TGTGCCAGCAGCTTAGCGCCGACTAGCGGGGGAGTGGGGCCACAAGAGACCCAGTACTTC. It encodes CASSLAPTSGGVGPQETQYF.

The genes are TRBV7-3 and TRBJ1-4; D is unresolved. Trimming removed 5 bases at V and 2 bases at J, with 9 bases between. The CDR3 contains 14 residues. Germline-derived CDR1 and CDR2 are SGHTA and FQGTGA. CDR3 sequence (DNA): TGTGCCAGCAGCCGCGAATTGACTAATGAAAAACTGTTTTTT. It encodes CASSRELTNEKLFF.